This T cell receptor beta chain was recorded in a study of T cell responses to AZD1222 COVID-19 vaccine. Using immunoSEQ multiplex PCR, the repertoire was profiled, and TCRdb retains in-frame clones only, with some absent. The repertoire holds approximately 190,000 clones, with 80% to 95% as singletons. V was pared by 2 bases and J by 3 bases, with 10 bases between. Looked up from germline, CDR1 is SEHNR and CDR2 is FQNEAQ (reference sequence). This CDR3 is 15 amino acids long. Study-wide findings and caveats: Every sample of the repertoires postdated the peak T cell response. The donors showed a predominance of white British ancestry and of females, with possible underestimation of clonal diversity.

Worth noting for this clone: Its antigen is unknown.

The chain has TRBV7-9 and TRBJ1-4, with D possibly TRBD1 on 5 matching bases. The input for sequencing was peripheral blood, taken 28 days after the second AZD1222 dose. The sequence was obtained from an adult who received the AZD1222 COVID-19 vaccine. DNA of the CDR3: TGTGCCAGCAGCTTAAGGCAGGGAGCTAATGAAAAACTGTTTTTT. Its protein product is CASSLRQGANEKLFF. Full variable domain (rest looked up from reference TRBV7-9 and TRBJ1-4): DTGVSQNPRHKITKRGQNVTFRCDPISEHNRLYWYRQTLGQGPEFLTYFQNEAQLEKSRLLSDRFSAERPKGSFSTLEIQRTEQGDSAMYLCASSLRQGANEKLFFGSGTQLSVL.